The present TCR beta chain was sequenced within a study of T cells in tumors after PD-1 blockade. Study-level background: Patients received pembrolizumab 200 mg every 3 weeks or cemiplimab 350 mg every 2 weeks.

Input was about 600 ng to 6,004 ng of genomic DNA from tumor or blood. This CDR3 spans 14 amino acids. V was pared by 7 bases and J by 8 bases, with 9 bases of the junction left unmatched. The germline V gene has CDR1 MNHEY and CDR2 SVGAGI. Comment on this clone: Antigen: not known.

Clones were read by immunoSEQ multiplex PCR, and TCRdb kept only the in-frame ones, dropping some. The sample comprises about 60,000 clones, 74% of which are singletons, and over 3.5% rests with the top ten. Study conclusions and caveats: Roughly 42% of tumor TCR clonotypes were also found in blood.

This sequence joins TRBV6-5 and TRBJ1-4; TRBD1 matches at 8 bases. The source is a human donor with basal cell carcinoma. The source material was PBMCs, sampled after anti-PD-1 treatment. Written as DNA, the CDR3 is TGTGCCAGCATCCACAGGGGGGTAGAGGAAAAACTGTTTTTT. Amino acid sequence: CASIHRGVEEKLFF.